This paragraph covers one TCR beta chain sequence. CDR1 and CDR2 from the germline V gene are KGHDR and SFDVKD. This CDR3 spans 16 amino acids. Trimming took 5 bases from V and 5 from J; bases not matched to a gene: 9. One entry per CDR3 protein results from TCRdb running MiXCR on the RT-PCR reads. In the table there are about 680,000 distinct CDR3 sequences, 12% to 15% of which are singletons. The sample was memory CD4+ T cells from blood. This rearrangement joins TRBV24-1 to TRBJ1-5, with 9 positions matching TRBD1. This clonotype was obtained from a female donor in good health, serving as a healthy control. CDR3 protein: CATSGQHRGQHQPQHF. CDR3 coding DNA: TGTGCCACCAGTGGTCAACACAGGGGGCAACATCAGCCCCAGCATTTT.